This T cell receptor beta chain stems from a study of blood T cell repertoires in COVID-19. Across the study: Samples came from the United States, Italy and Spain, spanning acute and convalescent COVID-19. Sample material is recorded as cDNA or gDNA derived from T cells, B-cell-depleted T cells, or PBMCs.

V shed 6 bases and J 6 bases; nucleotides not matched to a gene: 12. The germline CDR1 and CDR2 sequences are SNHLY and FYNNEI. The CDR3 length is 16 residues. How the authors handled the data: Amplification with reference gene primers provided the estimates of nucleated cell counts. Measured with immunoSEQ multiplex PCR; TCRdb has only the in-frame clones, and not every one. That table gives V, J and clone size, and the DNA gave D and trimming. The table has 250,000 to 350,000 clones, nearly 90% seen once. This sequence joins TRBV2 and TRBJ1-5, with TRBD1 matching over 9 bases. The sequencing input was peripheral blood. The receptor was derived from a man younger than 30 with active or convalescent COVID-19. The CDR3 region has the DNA TGTGCCAGCAGAGAACGAACAGGGGGCGCGGGTCAGCCCCAGCATTTT. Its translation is CASRERTGGAGQPQHF.